The entry below describes one T cell receptor (beta chain). CDR3 length: 18 residues. CDR1 is SGHTS, CDR2 YDEGEE, per germline. The germline V and J ends were trimmed by 3 bases and 5 bases, with 26 bases remaining between them. A Seattle source enrolled patients during active infection and followed them longitudinally. In the original analysis: Cell counts per sample came from amplifying reference gene primers. TCRdb keeps only in-frame clones here, not all; method: immunoSEQ multiplex PCR. The V and J calls and clone size are taken from that table; D and trimming were inferred from the DNA. The table has fewer than 30,000 clones, 93% seen once. The sample is drawn from a study of blood T cell repertoires in COVID-19. At the level of the study: Both acute and convalescent COVID-19 samples were obtained from the United States, Italy and Spain. PBMCs, B-cell-depleted T cells, or T cells provided the cDNA or gDNA that made up the material.

V is TRBV5-8 and J is TRBJ1-2, with D maybe TRBD1 (6 bases). The clonotype was recovered from a woman aged 65 to 85 with COVID-19, enrolled during active disease. Sequencing was done on a sample of peripheral blood. CDR3 sequence reads: CASSSNPTDFSTGYGYTF. The DNA of the CDR3 is TGTGCCAGCAGCTCGAATCCGACTGACTTTTCCACAGGGTATGGCTACACCTTC.